This is a list of T cell receptor beta chains from one sample in a study of cytomegalovirus exposure and HLA in healthy donors. Profiling relied on immunoSEQ multiplex PCR, and the TCRdb table lists in-frame clones only, not all of them. Of more than 95,000 clones listed, over 60% are singletons. Sequenced input: PBMCs. Every receptor here comes from a woman between 18 and 30 years old in good health and CMV-seropositive. The CDR3 runs from the conserved cysteine through the conserved F or W. The order of the fields is J gene, D gene, V gene, clone size, CDR3 protein, CDR3 DNA. A D gene is named only where the DNA matches it firmly. Where a row states a size, it is once, few, many or the class of an expanded clone; other rows omit it.

TRBJ2-2 NA TRBV13 NA CASSLFGSSAGELFF TGTGCCAGCAGCTTGTTCGGTAGCTCTGCCGGGGAGCTGTTTTTT
TRBJ1-1 NA TRBV21-1 NA CASSTFATGTEAFF NA
TRBJ2-3 NA TRBV7-6 NA CASSLGPDTQYF TGTGCCAGCAGCTTAGGGCCAGATACGCAGTATTTT
TRBJ2-3 NA TRBV27 NA CASSFYGGDTDTQYF TGTGCCAGCAGTTTCTACGGAGGGGACACAGATACGCAGTATTTT
TRBJ1-1 TRBD1 TRBV6-1 few CASSATGIQTNTEAFF TGTGCCAGCAGTGCGACAGGGATACAAACGAACACTGAAGCTTTCTTT
TRBJ1-1 NA TRBV6-4 NA CASSQGGAEAFF TGTGCCAGCAGTCAAGGAGGGGCTGAAGCTTTCTTT
TRBJ1-2 NA TRBV6-6 NA CASSYSYIGEAGYTF TGTGCCAGCAGTTACTCGTATATAGGGGAGGCCGGCTACACCTTC
TRBJ1-1 NA TRBV28 NA CASSFSVEAFF TGTGCCAGCAGTTTCTCCGTAGAAGCTTTCTTT
TRBJ2-1 TRBD2 TRBV25-1 NA CASSETGTTYNEQFF TGTGCCAGCAGCGAGACCGGGACTACATACAATGAGCAGTTCTTC
TRBJ1-6 NA TRBV5-4 once CASSWRGGDLHF TGTGCCAGCAGCTGGAGGGGGGGAGACCTCCACTTT
TRBJ2-3 NA TRBV29-1 NA CSVARGPTDTQYF TGCAGCGTTGCGCGGGGCCCCACAGATACGCAGTATTTT
TRBJ2-3 TRBD2 TRBV5-1 NA CASSLGKVSGSRSDTQYF TGCGCCAGCAGCTTGGGTAAGGTCAGCGGGAGTCGTAGCGATACGCAGTATTTT
TRBJ2-7 TRBD1 TRBV28 few CASSSSPGQGSYEQYF TGTGCCAGCAGTTCTTCCCCGGGACAGGGCTCCTACGAGCAGTACTTC
TRBJ2-1 NA TRBV5-1 NA CASSLEGGGPYLEQFF TGCGCCAGCAGCTTGGAAGGGGGAGGGCCCTATCTTGAGCAGTTCTTC
TRBJ2-2 NA TRBV11-2 NA CASSSGPGPSTGELFF TGTGCCAGCAGCTCGGGCCCAGGGCCCTCCACCGGGGAGCTGTTTTTT
TRBJ2-5 TRBD1 TRBV5-1 NA CASSLEGQKAETQYF TGCGCCAGCAGCTTGGAGGGACAGAAGGCAGAGACCCAGTACTTC
TRBJ2-3 TRBD2 TRBV2 NA CASSERTSGGTDTQYF TGTGCCAGCAGTGAAAGGACTAGCGGGGGCACAGATACGCAGTATTTT
TRBJ1-5 NA TRBV11-2 NA CASSPDRSSNQPQHF TGTGCCAGCAGCCCCGACAGATCTAGCAATCAGCCCCAGCATTTT
TRBJ2-7 NA TRBV28 NA CASSFPRVSYEQYF TGTGCCAGCAGTTTTCCGCGGGTTTCCTACGAGCAGTACTTC
TRBJ2-7 NA TRBV19 NA CASSIVASTYEQYF TGTGCCAGTAGTATAGTGGCCAGTACCTACGAGCAGTACTTC
TRBJ1-2 NA TRBV5-6 NA CASSLVPDRSTF TGTGCCAGCAGCTTGGTCCCTGACAGAAGTACCTTC
TRBJ2-5 TRBD1 TRBV9 NA CASSVGGTGGLETQYF TGTGCCAGCAGCGTAGGCGGCACAGGGGGGTTAGAGACCCAGTACTTC
TRBJ2-1 TRBD2 TRBV18 few CASSPPGLKTYNEQFF TGTGCCAGCTCACCACCGGGACTAAAAACCTACAATGAGCAGTTCTTC
TRBJ1-2 NA TRBV5-4 NA CASSLEAGATPNYGYTF TGTGCCAGCAGCTTGGAAGCAGGGGCAACTCCGAACTATGGCTACACCTTC
TRBJ2-1 NA TRBV23-1 NA CASSRDRDNEQFF TGCGCCAGCAGCCGCGACAGAGACAATGAGCAGTTCTTC
TRBJ1-2 NA TRBV27 once CASSSGPNVAGGGYTF TGTGCCAGCAGTTCAGGGCCGAATGTAGCCGGTGGGGGCTACACCTTC
TRBJ1-5 NA TRBV30 NA CAWSGTFSNQPQHF TGTGCCTGGAGCGGGACTTTTAGCAATCAGCCCCAGCATTTT
TRBJ2-5 TRBD2 TRBV4-2 NA CASSQGVAGGWWSQETQYF TGTGCCAGCAGCCAAGGCGTAGCGGGGGGTTGGTGGTCCCAAGAGACCCAGTACTTC
TRBJ1-1 NA TRBV10-3 NA CAISGGLEAFF TGTGCCATCAGTGGAGGACTCGAAGCTTTCTTT
TRBJ2-1 NA TRBV5-1 NA CASSLDREGGEQFF TGCGCCAGCAGCTTGGACCGGGAAGGGGGTGAGCAGTTCTTC
TRBJ2-7 TRBD1 TRBV2 NA CASSRTPGQGGNYEQYF TGTGCCAGCAGTAGAACACCGGGACAGGGTGGGAACTACGAGCAGTACTTC
TRBJ1-5 NA TRBV9 NA CASSSGVVNQPQHF TGTGCCAGCAGCTCCGGGGTGGTTAATCAGCCCCAGCATTTT
TRBJ1-4 TRBD1 TRBV5-1 NA CASSPGAGTGKEKLFF TGCGCCAGCAGCCCAGGGGCCGGGACAGGAAAAGAAAAACTGTTTTTT
TRBJ2-1 TRBD2 TRBV5-1 few CASSPGTSGEGSYNEQFF TGCGCCAGCAGCCCCGGGACTAGCGGGGAGGGGTCCTACAATGAGCAGTTCTTC
TRBJ1-2 TRBD1 TRBV20-1 NA CSRTGGTGYTF TGCAGCCGGACAGGGGGCACGGGCTACACCTTC